The entry that follows covers one T cell receptor (beta chain) sequence. Its target is unknown. The record originates from a study of human T cells and chemical hapten exposure. Study details: DPC 0.01% went on the upper back by patch test, with reading at 6 days. General study results and limits: Patch test score was positively correlated with the counts of TCRs that had expanded at PT1. DPC sensitization produced no change in TCRs with frequency above 1 in 1000.

The time point: pre-sensitization, week 0. Treatment described: therapeutic diphenylcyclopropenone sensitization with weekly scalp DPC. CDR3 length: 15 residues. The V segment lost 4 bases and the J segment 7 bases; nucleotides outside the gene matches: 8. Germline V gene data show CDR1 as SGHAT and CDR2 as FQNNGV. TCRdb fed the RACE reads into MiXCR, producing one record per CDR3 protein. The table includes about 120,000 distinct CDR3 sequences, about 14% detected once. The genes are TRBV11-2 and TRBJ2-1, with 9 positions matching TRBD1. The sequence was obtained from a woman between 18 and 29 years old with alopecia areata. Some clones in this sample may be carry-over from other donors' samples. The sample here was whole blood, taken in connection with sensitization to the hapten diphenylcyclopropenone (DPC). CDR3 sequence: CASSYNTGQGNEQFF. The CDR3 nucleotides read TGTGCCAGCAGCTATAATACTGGACAGGGGAATGAGCAGTTCTTC.